This TCR beta chain comes out of a study of cytomegalovirus exposure and HLA in healthy donors (dated by TCRdb to 2016 to 2017). About the study as a whole: An earlier analysis of 587 of the donors reported approximately 280 Gb of sequence data and some 110 million unique TCR beta sequences obtained from some 200 million T cells. Donor age, sex, ethnicity and CMV serostatus were collected together with the repertoire data. An earlier analysis of fewer than 700 of the donors applied high-throughput TCR beta sequencing to assess whether each TCR beta V gene segment acted as functional or pseudogenic. Typing coverage varied by locus: about 620-630 donors for A, B, C, DRB1 and DQB1; more than 500 for DQA1; 600 to 610 for DPA1; some 470 for DPB1. In a later genetic analysis, genome-wide SNP genotypes for about three fifths of the 666 donors were used, and that subset was treated as a discovery cohort. Every discovery cohort repertoire had been produced on one sequencing platform. About 320 gigabases of sequencing data and 70 million to 85 million unique TCR sequences were included in an early release covering about 700 HLA-typed donors. Of the roughly 400 genotyped donors, 80% to 90% were placed in the genetic ancestry cluster associated with self-reported Caucasian donors. Along with the roughly 610-subject first cohort, a separate validation cohort of over a hundred different subjects was used. Several DR-DQ haplotypes were treated as single units for association and clustering because of strong linkage in the cohort. A later analysis re-examined previously published TCR beta repertoires from more than 550 donors and added high-resolution HLA genotyping to investigate patterns of TCR occurrence. To predict cytomegalovirus infection status, the study brought together high-throughput TCR immunosequencing, statistical association of individual TCRs with disease status, and machine learning. Both class I and class II loci were covered by HLA typing, at four-digit resolution. Among roughly 400 genotyped donors of the cohort, an average of around 220,000 unique TCR beta nucleotide sequences was sequenced per donor, of which approximately 18% were non-productive. The T cell repertoires of several hundred subjects were profiled by immunosequencing and related to cytomegalovirus serostatus. The aim of the study was to test whether cataloging public T cell receptors could identify signatures of past pathogen exposure. The later analysis used no new phenotypic data to find candidate immune exposures, relying instead on TCR beta sequences and their occurrence across donors. The research as a whole found: A later analysis found that most CMV-associated TCR beta chains appeared HLA-restricted, with HLA associations seemingly driven largely by CMV exposure. Because HLA typing was unavailable for some donors at each locus, only the typed subset was used in association tests. Approximately 16 rarely observed V segments, including chromosome 9 orphons, were excluded from the earlier analysis of approximately 600 of the donors because counts were too low. The authors suggested that the approach could potentially be extended to other disease states and immunological phenotypes. In a later analysis, several top co-occurrence clusters were reported to appear linked to parvovirus B19, influenza, CMV and Epstein-Barr virus. The only immune exposure information available for the cohort was CMV serostatus. In both the original and validation cohorts, the classifier was reported to diagnose cytomegalovirus status with high specificity and sensitivity. A cluster of highly shared sequence variants was judged likely to represent a technical artifact of the sequencing pipeline. In this cohort, only TCR beta chains were sequenced, and detectable features were limited by the absence of alpha or paired-chain data. A total of about 150 TCR beta chains were listed by the study as associated with cytomegalovirus. A later analysis associated around 16,000 TCR beta sequences with specific HLA alleles at a false discovery rate of 0.05. A later genetic analysis associated a missense DCLRE1C variant with V-gene and J-gene trimming of TCR beta chains, and an independent cohort replicated the association. A later genetic analysis reported fewer N-insertions in productive TCRs among donors in an Asian-associated ancestry cluster than the roughly 690-donor mean. Assigning TCR associations to individual alleles was difficult when HLA alleles, especially DR and DQ, strongly co-occurred. The presence/absence analyses assumed that sequencing depth was roughly uniform across donors, and that assumption may not be true. In vitro tests confirmed that three of the cytomegalovirus-associated TCR beta chains recognize cytomegalovirus antigens. A further reported finding was that TCR beta sequences accurately predicted the HLA-A and HLA-B alleles for most subjects in the first cohort. According to a later analysis, TCR association rates differed among HLA loci, with DRB1 alleles showing the most associated TCRs and HLA-C alleles showing the fewest. In a later analysis, HLA-associated TCR beta chains were found to be more clonally expanded and to have lower generation probabilities than equally common non-associated chains. Broadly in line with IMGT annotations, most TCR beta V segments showed up in productive rearrangements about 90% or about 30% of the time in an earlier analysis of 587 of the donors. While some public TCRs were present in many individuals, most TCR sequences turned up only very rarely across donors. Linkage disequilibrium might explain the correlated functional status among segregating V segments, but an unknown experimental factor could not be excluded.

Libraries were built with the immunoSEQ multiplex PCR assay. A mixture of 60 forward primers for TCR Vbeta segments and 13 reverse primers for TCR Jbeta segments was used in the multiplex PCR. The CDR3 region of rearranged TCR beta genes was amplified from genomic DNA by a multiplex PCR assay. The Illumina HiSeq System was used to sequence the amplified TCR beta libraries as 87-base-pair reads. Per the original workflow: In a later analysis, tens of millions of unique TCR beta chains were counted across the 650 to 750 repertoires, and roughly 10 million of these chains were shared by at least two donors. Raw reads were error-corrected and collapsed into unique sequences with a nearest-neighbor algorithm that merged closely related sequences to remove PCR and sequencing errors. Alignment of CDR3 sequences to IMGT reference sequences was used to assign V, D and J gene segments. For a sequence to be retained, at least a six-nucleotide match to both a V gene segment and a J gene segment was required. Rearrangements were called productive when the CDR3 lacked stop codons and stayed in frame with V and J; all others were non-productive. Following IMGT convention, CDR3 was defined as the stretch from the second conserved V-encoded cysteine to the conserved J-encoded phenylalanine. The earlier analysis of some 550 of the donors excluded any sequence lacking an unambiguous match to a single V gene segment. An earlier analysis of almost 600 of the donors classified V segments as functional when productive rearrangements were above 56.7% and as segregating when the standard deviation between donors was above 5%. A statistical classification framework was built for diagnosing cytomegalovirus status from the catalog of TCR beta chain sequences. A later analysis assigned V and J genes by comparing TCR nucleotide sequences with IMGT/GENE-DB human TR gene sequences. In a later analysis, CDR3 sequences and most-parsimonious VDJ recombination scenarios were assigned using the TCRdist pipeline. A later analysis defined each TCR beta chain by its CDR3 amino acid sequence plus V-gene family, and excluded reads lacking a unique V-gene family. A later analysis removed 550 to 650 highly shared, low-generation-probability nucleotide sequences to deal with suspected cross-contamination and a sequencing artifact. For each public chain, a later analysis derived a clonal expansion index from normalized ranks of inferred template counts within each repertoire. In a later analysis, generation probabilities were computed with a VDJ recombination model fitted to out-of-frame rearrangements, and the resulting probabilities were checked against IGoR. Hypergeometric tests were used in a later analysis to score TCR-TCR, TCR-HLA and TCR-CMV co-occurrence, with a repertoire-size bias correction applied to the TCR pairs. To estimate false discovery rates, a later analysis permuted the HLA or CMV assignments 20 times. A later analysis grouped co-occurring TCRs with DBSCAN, adding TCRdist sequence similarity when clustering within HLA-allele-positive subsets. Repertoires with fewer than 30,000 or more than 120,000 public chains were left out of co-occurrence clustering, as were five repertoires with anomalous nucleotide sharing. TCRdb limited this immuneACCESS table to in-frame rearrangements with V and J called. A share of clones is missing; checked studies link under half to unresolved V genes, and the rest is unexplained. V, J and clone size were drawn from that table, and D and trimming were deduced from the DNA. This sample's listing comprises roughly 120,000 clones. Approximately 2% of the sample rests with the top ten.

The cohort consisted of fewer than 700 healthy bone marrow donors. Cohort members were all nominally healthy when sampled, although unrecorded immune exposures were likely present. The donor was CMV seronegative and was included in the group of a few hundred seronegative cohort members. A peripheral blood sample was collected from each donor, and TCR beta sequencing was performed on peripheral blood mononuclear cells. The Qiagen DNeasy Blood Extraction Kit was used to extract genomic DNA from the blood cell samples. Details on this clone: No cognate antigen has been identified for it.

Sequencing was carried out using PBMCs. The source is a man in his forties in good health and CMV-seronegative.

The DNA sequence is TGTGCCAGCAGCCCCGAGGACAGGGTGGAACTGACCACTGAAGCTTTCTTT. This yields the protein CASSPEDRVELTTEAFF. Recombination joined TRBV7-8 with TRBJ1-1; the central 8 bases match TRBD1. The CDR3 starts with the cysteine, ends with the phenylalanine, and has 17 residues. Just CDR3 DNA is preserved here, 51 bases in frame from base 1. For this chain, trimming is 5 bases at the V end and 4 bases at the J end, and the number of junction bases without a gene match is 15. CDR1 and CDR2 are read off the germline V gene as SGHVS and FQNEAQ.